One sample yielded the 2 T cell receptor beta chains listed below, sequenced in a study of blood T cell repertoires in COVID-19. The repertoire was sequenced with immunoSEQ multiplex PCR; TCRdb's copy has only in-frame clones and lacks some. The table lists under 150,000 clones, about 87% of them singletons. The sequenced sample consisted of PBMCs or T cells enriched from blood (not recorded which). These receptor sequences come from a man aged 45 to 65 in a cohort exposed to, infected with or recovered from COVID-19 (not recorded which).

The chain links TRBV30 to TRBJ2-7, with 7 bases that match TRBD2. The CDR3 totals 14 residues. Germline values: CDR1 GTSNPN, CDR2 SVGIG (reference sequence). The trim removed 2 bases at V and 5 bases at J, leaving 9 bases unmatched. CDR3 bases: TGTGCCTGGAGTCCTATGGGGGGGTCGGACGAGCAGTACTTC. Translated: CAWSPMGGSDEQYF.

The chain recombines TRBV7-9 with TRBJ1-1; TRBD1 might be the D (5 bases). With 5 bases removed from V and 1 base from J, the gap between germline ends came to 17 bases. The CDR3 has 16 amino acids. Germline lookup yields CDR1 SEHNR and CDR2 FQNEAQ (reference sequence). CDR3 nucleotide sequence: TGTGCCAGCAGCGCAACCTTAGGGGCTTGGAACACTGAAGCTTTCTTT. Protein product: CASSATLGAWNTEAFF.